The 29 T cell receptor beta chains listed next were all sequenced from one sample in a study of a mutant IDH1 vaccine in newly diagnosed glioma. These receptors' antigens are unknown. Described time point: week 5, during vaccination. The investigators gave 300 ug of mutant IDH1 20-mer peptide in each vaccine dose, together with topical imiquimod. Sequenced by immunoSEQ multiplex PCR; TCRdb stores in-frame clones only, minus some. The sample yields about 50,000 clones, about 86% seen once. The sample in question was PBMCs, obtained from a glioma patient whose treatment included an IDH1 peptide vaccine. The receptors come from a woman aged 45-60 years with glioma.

Here the CDR3 reads CASSLGTGQYSNQPQHF. The CDR3 DNA follows: TGTGCCAGCTCACTTGGGACAGGCCAGTATAGCAATCAGCCCCAGCATTTT. The chain links TRBV18 to TRBJ1-5, with 8 positions matching TRBD1. The CDR3 covers 17 residues. Germline assignment: CDR1 KGHSH and CDR2 LQKENI. The J segment lost 0 bases and the V segment lost 4 bases, leaving 8 bases of the junction unmatched.

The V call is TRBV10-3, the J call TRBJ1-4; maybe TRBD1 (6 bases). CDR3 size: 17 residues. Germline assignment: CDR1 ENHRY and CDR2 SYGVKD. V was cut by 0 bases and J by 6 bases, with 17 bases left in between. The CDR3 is CAISESGRSTGDEKLFF. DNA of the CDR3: TGTGCCATCAGTGAGTCGGGTCGGTCGACAGGAGATGAAAAACTGTTTTTT.

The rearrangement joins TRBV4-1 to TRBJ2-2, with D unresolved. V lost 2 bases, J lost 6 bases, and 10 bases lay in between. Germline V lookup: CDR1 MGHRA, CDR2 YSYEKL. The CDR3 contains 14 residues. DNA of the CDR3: TGCGCCAGCAGCCAATACCAAGGTCCCGGGGAGCTGTTTTTT. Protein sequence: CASSQYQGPGELFF.

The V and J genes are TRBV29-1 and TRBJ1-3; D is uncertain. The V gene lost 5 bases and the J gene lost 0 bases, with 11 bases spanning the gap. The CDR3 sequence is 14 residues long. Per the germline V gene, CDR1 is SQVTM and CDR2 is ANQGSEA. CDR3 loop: CSVFGGSSGNTIYF. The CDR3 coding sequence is TGCAGCGTTTTTGGCGGTTCCTCTGGAAACACCATATATTTT.

The CDR3 sequence is CASSQVSQNRGGNQPQHF. The CDR3 DNA follows: TGCGCCAGCAGCCAAGTTTCCCAAAACAGGGGTGGCAATCAGCCCCAGCATTTT. The chain employs TRBV4-1 and TRBJ1-5; 7 bases match TRBD1. Trimming cost V 1 base and J 2 bases; bases outside gene matches: 11. Germline V gene sequence: CDR1 MGHRA, CDR2 YSYEKL. The CDR3 covers 18 residues.

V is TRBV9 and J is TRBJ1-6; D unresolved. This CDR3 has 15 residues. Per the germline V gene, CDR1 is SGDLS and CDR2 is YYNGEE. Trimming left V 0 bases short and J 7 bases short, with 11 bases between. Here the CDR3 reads CASSVAFQANSPLHF. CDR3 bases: TGTGCCAGCAGCGTAGCGTTTCAGGCAAATTCACCCCTCCACTTT.

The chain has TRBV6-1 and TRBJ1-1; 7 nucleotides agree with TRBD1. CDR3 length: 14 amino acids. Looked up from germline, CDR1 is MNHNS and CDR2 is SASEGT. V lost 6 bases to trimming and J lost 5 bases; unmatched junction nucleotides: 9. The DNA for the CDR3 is TGTGCCAGCAGGCATAGACAGGGAGGGACTGAAGCTTTCTTT. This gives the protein CASRHRQGGTEAFF.

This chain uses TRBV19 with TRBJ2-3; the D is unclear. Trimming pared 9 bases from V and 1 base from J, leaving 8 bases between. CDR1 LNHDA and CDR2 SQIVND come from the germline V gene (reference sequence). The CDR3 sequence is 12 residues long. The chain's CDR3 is CASQPGTDTQYF. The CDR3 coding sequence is TGTGCCAGCCAGCCCGGCACAGATACGCAGTATTTT.

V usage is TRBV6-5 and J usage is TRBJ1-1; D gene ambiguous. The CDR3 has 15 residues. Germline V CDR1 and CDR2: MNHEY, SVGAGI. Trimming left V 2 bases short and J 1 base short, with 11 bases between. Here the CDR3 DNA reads TGTGCCAGCAGTTACCGGGCACCGCCGAACACTGAAGCTTTCTTT. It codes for CASSYRAPPNTEAFF.

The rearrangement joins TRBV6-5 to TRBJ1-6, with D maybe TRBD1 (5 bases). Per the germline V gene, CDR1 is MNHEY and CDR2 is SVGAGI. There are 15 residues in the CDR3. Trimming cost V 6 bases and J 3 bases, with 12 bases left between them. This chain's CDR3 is CASRKRDSYNSPLHF. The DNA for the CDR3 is TGTGCCAGCAGAAAAAGAGACAGCTATAATTCACCCCTCCACTTT.

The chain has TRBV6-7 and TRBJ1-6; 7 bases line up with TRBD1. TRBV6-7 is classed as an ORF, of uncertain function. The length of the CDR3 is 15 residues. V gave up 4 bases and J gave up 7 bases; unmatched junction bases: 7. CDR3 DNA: TGTGCCAGCAGTTCCTACGACAGGGTCAATTCACCCCTCCACTTT. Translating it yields CASSSYDRVNSPLHF.

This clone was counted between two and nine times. The CDR3, as DNA: TGCAGCGGGGTCCGGCCCTTGACAGGGGACAACACTGAAGCTTTCTTT. It yields the protein CSGVRPLTGDNTEAFF. This chain links TRBV29-1 with TRBJ1-1, with 8 bases matching TRBD1. Per germline, CDR1 SQVTM and CDR2 ANQGSEA. The V segment lost 7 bases and the J segment 2 bases; nucleotides outside the gene matches: 15. The CDR3 covers 16 residues. The variable domain in full, with the rest retrieved from reference TRBV29-1 and TRBJ1-1, is SAVISQKPSRDICQRGTSLTIQCQVDSQVTMMFWYRQQPGQSLTLIATANQGSEATYESGFVIDKFPISRPNLTFSTLTVSNMSPEDSSIYLCSGVRPLTGDNTEAFFGQGTRLTVV.

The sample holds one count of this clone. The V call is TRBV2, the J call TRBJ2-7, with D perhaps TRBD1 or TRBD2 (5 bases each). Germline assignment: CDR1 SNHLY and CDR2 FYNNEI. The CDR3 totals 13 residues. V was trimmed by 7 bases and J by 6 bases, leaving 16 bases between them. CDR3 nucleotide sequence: TGTGCCAGCACTCGGGGCGAGGGGTCCGAGCAGTACTTC. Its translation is CASTRGEGSEQYF.

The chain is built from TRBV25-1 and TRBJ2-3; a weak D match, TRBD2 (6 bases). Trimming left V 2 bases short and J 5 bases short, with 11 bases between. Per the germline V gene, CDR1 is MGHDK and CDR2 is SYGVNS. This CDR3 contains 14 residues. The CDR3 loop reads CASSEGVAVDTQYF. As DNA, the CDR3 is TGTGCCAGCAGTGAAGGGGTAGCGGTAGATACGCAGTATTTT. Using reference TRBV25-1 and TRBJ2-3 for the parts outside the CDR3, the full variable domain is EADIYQTPRYLVIGTGKKITLECSQTMGHDKMYWYQQDPGMELHLIHYSYGVNSTEKGDLSSESTVSRIRTEHFPLTLESARPSHTSQYLCASSEGVAVDTQYFGPGTRLTVL.

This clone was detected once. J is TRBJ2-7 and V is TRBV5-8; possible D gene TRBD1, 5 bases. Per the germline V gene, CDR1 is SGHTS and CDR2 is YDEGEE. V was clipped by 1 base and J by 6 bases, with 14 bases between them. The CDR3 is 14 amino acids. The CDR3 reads CASSLFQGIGEQYF. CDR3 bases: TGTGCCAGCAGCTTGTTTCAGGGAATAGGCGAGCAGTACTTC. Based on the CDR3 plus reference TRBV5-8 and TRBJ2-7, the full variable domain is EAGVTQSPTHLIKTRGQQATLRCSPISGHTSVYWYQQALGLGLQFLLWYDEGEERNRGNFPPRFSGRQFPNYSSELNVNALELEDSALYLCASSLFQGIGEQYFGPGTRLTVT.

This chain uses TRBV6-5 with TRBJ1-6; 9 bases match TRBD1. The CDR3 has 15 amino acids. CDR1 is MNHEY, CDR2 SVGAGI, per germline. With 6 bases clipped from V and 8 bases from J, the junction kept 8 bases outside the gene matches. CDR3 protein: CASRGRTGEDSPLHF. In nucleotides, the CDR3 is TGTGCCAGCAGAGGCAGGACAGGGGAGGATTCACCCCTCCACTTT.

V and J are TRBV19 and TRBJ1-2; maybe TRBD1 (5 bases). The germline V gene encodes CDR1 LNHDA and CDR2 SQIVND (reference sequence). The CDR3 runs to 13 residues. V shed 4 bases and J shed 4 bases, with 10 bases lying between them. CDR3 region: CASSKNRGYGYTF. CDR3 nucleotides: TGTGCCAGTAGTAAGAATAGGGGCTATGGCTACACCTTC.

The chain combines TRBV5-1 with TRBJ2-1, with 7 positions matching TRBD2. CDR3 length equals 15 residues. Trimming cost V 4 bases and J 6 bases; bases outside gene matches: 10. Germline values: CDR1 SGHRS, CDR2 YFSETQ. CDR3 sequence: CASSISGTNGNEQFF. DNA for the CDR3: TGCGCCAGCAGCATTTCCGGGACTAACGGCAATGAGCAGTTCTTC.

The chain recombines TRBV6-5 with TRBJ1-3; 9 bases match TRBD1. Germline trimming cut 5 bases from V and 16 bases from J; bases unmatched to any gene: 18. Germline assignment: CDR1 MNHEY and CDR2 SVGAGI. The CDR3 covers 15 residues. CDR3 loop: CASSPSGQGSPLPYF. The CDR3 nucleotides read TGTGCCAGCAGTCCTTCGGGACAGGGATCCCCCCTCCCTTATTTT.

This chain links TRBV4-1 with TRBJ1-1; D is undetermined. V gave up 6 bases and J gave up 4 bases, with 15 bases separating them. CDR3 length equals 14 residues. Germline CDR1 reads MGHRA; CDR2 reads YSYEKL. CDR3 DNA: TGCGCCAGCAGTCTGGACGGGAGCGGCACTGAAGCTTTCTTT. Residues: CASSLDGSGTEAFF.

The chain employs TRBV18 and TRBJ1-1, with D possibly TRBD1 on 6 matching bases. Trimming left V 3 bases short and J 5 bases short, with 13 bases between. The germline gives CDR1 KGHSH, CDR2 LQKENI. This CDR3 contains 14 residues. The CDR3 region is CASSPFDRSTEAFF. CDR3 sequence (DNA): TGTGCCAGCTCACCCTTCGACAGGTCAACTGAAGCTTTCTTT. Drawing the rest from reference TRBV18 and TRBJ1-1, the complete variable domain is NAGVMQNPRHLVRRRGQEARLRCSPMKGHSHVYWYRQLPEEGLKFMVYLQKENIIDESGMPKERFSAEFPKEGPSILRIQQVVRGDSAAYFCASSPFDRSTEAFFGQGTRLTVV.

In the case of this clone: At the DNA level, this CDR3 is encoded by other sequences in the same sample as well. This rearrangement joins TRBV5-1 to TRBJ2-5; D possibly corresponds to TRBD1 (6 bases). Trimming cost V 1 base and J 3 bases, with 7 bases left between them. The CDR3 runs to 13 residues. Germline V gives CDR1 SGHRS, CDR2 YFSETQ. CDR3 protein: CASSLPGEETQYF. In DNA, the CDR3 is TGCGCCAGCAGCTTGCCAGGGGAAGAGACCCAGTACTTC. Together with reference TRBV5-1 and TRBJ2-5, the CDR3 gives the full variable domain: KAGVTQTPRYLIKTRGQQVTLSCSPISGHRSVSWYQQTPGQGLQFLFEYFSETQRNKGNFPGRFSGRQFSNSRSEMNVSTLELGDSALYLCASSLPGEETQYFGPGTRLLVL.

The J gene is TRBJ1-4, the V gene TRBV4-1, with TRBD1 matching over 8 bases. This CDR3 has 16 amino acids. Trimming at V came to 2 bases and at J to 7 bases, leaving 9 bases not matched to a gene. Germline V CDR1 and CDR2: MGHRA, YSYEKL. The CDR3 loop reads CASSQFGQGDAEKLFF. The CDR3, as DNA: TGCGCCAGCAGCCAATTCGGACAGGGCGACGCTGAAAAACTGTTTTTT.

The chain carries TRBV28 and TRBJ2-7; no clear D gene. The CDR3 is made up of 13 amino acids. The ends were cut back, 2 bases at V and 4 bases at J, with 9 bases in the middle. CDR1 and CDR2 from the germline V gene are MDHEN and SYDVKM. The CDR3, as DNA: TGTGCCAGCAGTTTACAGGTGCCTTACGAGCAGTACTTC. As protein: CASSLQVPYEQYF.

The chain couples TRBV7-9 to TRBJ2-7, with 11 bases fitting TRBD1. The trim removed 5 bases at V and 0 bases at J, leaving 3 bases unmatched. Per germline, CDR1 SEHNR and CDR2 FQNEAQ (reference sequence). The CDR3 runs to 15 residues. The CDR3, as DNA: TGTGCCAGCAGCCCCGGGACAGGGGGCTCCTACGAGCAGTACTTC. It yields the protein CASSPGTGGSYEQYF.

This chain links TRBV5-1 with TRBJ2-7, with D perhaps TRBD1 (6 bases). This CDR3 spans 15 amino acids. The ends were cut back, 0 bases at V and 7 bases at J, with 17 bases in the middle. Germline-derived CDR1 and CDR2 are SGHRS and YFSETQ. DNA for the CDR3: TGCGCCAGCAGCTTGGCTCCAGGGGCCACGGAAGAGCAGTACTTC. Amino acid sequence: CASSLAPGATEEQYF.

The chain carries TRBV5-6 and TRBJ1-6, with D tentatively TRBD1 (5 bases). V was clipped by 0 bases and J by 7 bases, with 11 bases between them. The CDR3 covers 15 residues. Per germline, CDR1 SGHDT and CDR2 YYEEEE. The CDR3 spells CASSLVQGLNSPLHF. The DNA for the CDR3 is TGTGCCAGCAGCTTGGTTCAGGGATTAAATTCACCCCTCCACTTT.

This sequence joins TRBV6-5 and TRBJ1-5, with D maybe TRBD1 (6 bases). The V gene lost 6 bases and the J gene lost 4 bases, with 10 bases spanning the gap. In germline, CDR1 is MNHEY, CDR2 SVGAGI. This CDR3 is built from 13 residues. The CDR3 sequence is CASSQGRNQPQHF. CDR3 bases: TGTGCCAGCAGCCAGGGGAGGAATCAGCCCCAGCATTTT.

The CDR3 coding sequence is TGTGCCACCAGACCGGCTGCAGGGCATAATTCACCCCTCCACTTT. This codes for CATRPAAGHNSPLHF. The V call is TRBV11-2, the J call TRBJ1-6, with D perhaps matching TRBD1 (5 bases). This CDR3 spans 15 amino acids. Deletions cut 10 bases from V and 5 bases from J, with 18 bases between. Germline CDR1 SGHAT, CDR2 FQNNGV.